The 25 T cell receptor beta chains reported below all come from one sample, sequenced in a study of blood T cells in healthy people across ages. A second 7 to 11 cycle PCR used barcoded and J-beta primers. TCRdb reprocessed the 5' RACE reads via MiXCR and lists one record per CDR3 protein. The data show around 870,000 distinct CDR3 sequences, 25% to 30% seen once. The sequencing input was blood. Every receptor here comes from a woman older than 75 in good health.

CDR3 in DNA: TGCGCCAGCAGCTTGAACGGGGGGCCTACCTACGAGCAGTACTTC. Protein product: CASSLNGGPTYEQYF. This rearrangement joins TRBV5-1 to TRBJ2-4, with a possible D match to TRBD2 (7 bases). Judging by the DNA end, TRBJ2-7 fits better; the J call may be wrong. The CDR3 length is 15 residues. Germline lookup yields CDR1 SGHRS and CDR2 YFSETQ.

In regard to this clonotype: A much larger clonotype is one base distant, so this may be a read error. The V gene is TRBV28, the J gene TRBJ2-4; D possibly uses TRBD1 or TRBD2 (5 bases each). Germline CDR1 reads MDHEN; CDR2 reads SYDVKM. V was clipped by 1 base and J by 11 bases, with 15 bases between them. The length of the CDR3 is 14 residues. The CDR3 sequence is CASSLSRAGSVQYF. The CDR3 nucleotides read TGTGCCAGCAGTTTATCCCGAGCAGGGAGCGTTCAGTACTTC.

Note on this clonotype: A clone one base away is much larger, so this may be a read error. The rearrangement uses TRBV7-2 and TRBJ2-7; maybe TRBD1 (6 bases). V was cut by 5 bases and J by 7 bases, with 15 bases left in between. This CDR3 spans 13 amino acids. CDR1 and CDR2 from the germline V gene are SGHTA and FQGNSA. This chain's CDR3 is CASSPQGYNEQYF. The CDR3, as DNA: TGTGCCAGCAGCCCACAGGGTTACAATGAGCAGTACTTC.

The chain joins TRBV4-1 to TRBJ2-7, with 8 bases matching TRBD1. The J call may be mistaken, given a closer DNA end match to TRBJ2-5. Germline V CDR1 and CDR2: MGHRA, YSYEKL. The CDR3 runs to 17 residues. CDR3: CASSLLPGQGPPGTQYF. The CDR3 DNA reads as TGCGCCAGCAGCCTCCTGCCCGGACAGGGCCCTCCGGGGACCCAGTACTTC.

The J gene is TRBJ1-4, the V gene TRBV11-3, with a weak D call TRBD1 (5 bases). CDR1 is SGHNT, CDR2 YENEEA, per germline. The CDR3 length is 15 residues. The germline V and J ends were trimmed by 5 bases and 3 bases, with 13 bases remaining between them. CDR3 DNA sequence: TGTGCCAGCAGCCCCTCGGTGGGGGCTAATGAAAAACTGTTTTTT. It is translated as CASSPSVGANEKLFF. The full variable domain, in which reference TRBV11-3 and TRBJ1-4 provide the parts outside the CDR3, is EAGVVQSPRYKIIEKKQPVAFWCNPISGHNTLYWYLQNLGQGPELLIRYENEEAVDDSQLPKDRFSAERLKGVDSTLKIQPAELGDSAVYLCASSPSVGANEKLFFGSGTQLSVL.

This clonotype was recorded a few times. A much larger clonotype is one base distant, so this may be a read error. V and J are TRBV4-2 and TRBJ2-3; 11 bases fit TRBD1. V was pared by 5 bases and J by 5 bases, with 9 bases of the junction left unmatched. The CDR3 has 16 amino acids. Looked up from germline, CDR1 is LGHNA and CDR2 is YNFKEQ. The CDR3 sequence: CASSWRTGGDRDTQYF. CDR3 bases: TGTGCCAGCAGCTGGCGGACAGGGGGCGACAGAGATACGCAGTATTTT.

This clonotype was found a few times. This chain uses TRBV6-5 with TRBJ2-7; 11 positions agree with TRBD2. Losses at the gene ends were 6 bases for V and 7 bases for J; bases not matched to a gene: 11. The CDR3 length is 15 residues. From germline, CDR1 is MNHEY and CDR2 SVGAGI. CDR3 sequence (DNA): TGTGCCAGCAGCCCCGGGACTAGCGGCAACAATGAGCAGTACTTC. This sequence encodes CASSPGTSGNNEQYF.

At least ten counts were recorded for this clonotype. The rearrangement uses TRBV5-8 and TRBJ2-5; perhaps TRBD2 as D (6 bases). CDR1 is SGHTS, CDR2 YDEGEE, per germline. The CDR3 loop spans 13 amino acids. The V gene lost 4 bases and the J gene lost 5 bases, with 12 bases spanning the gap. CDR3 sequence: CASSKGLRETQYF. Here the CDR3 DNA reads TGTGCCAGCAGCAAGGGACTTAGGGAGACCCAGTACTTC.

On this clonotype itself: A much larger clone is a single base away; this may be a read error. The chain has TRBV10-3 and TRBJ1-1, with TRBD1 matching 11 bases. There are 13 residues in the CDR3. The germline CDR1 and CDR2 sequences are ENHRY and SYGVKD. The CDR3 here is CAISEDRGLGALF. CDR3 bases: TGTGCCATCAGCGAGGACAGGGGGCTCGGAGCTCTCTTT.

This clonotype has ten or more counts. The chain joins TRBV29-1 to TRBJ2-1; 7 bases are shared with TRBD2. Germline V gives CDR1 SQVTM, CDR2 ANQGSEA. V lost 1 base, J lost 0 bases, and 6 bases stayed unmatched. This CDR3 comprises 16 residues. DNA for the CDR3: TGCAGCGTTGAAGCCAGCGGGGCCAGCTCCTACAATGAGCAGTTCTTC. Translating it yields CSVEASGASSYNEQFF.

Comment on this clonotype: One base away lies a much larger clone, so this may be a sequencing read error. The rearrangement joins TRBV5-1 to TRBJ2-7; 12 bases are shared with TRBD2. This CDR3 is built from 17 residues. CDR1 SGHRS and CDR2 YFSETQ come from the germline V gene. Trimming removed 5 bases from V and 7 bases from J; junction bases left unmatched: 16. The CDR3 region is CASRPSPASGGVNEQYF. The CDR3 DNA sequence: TGCGCCAGCAGACCATCGCCAGCTAGCGGGGGGGTCAATGAGCAGTACTTC.

This clonotype showed up many times. The chain carries TRBV7-9 and TRBJ1-2; possible D gene TRBD1, 6 bases. Trimming left V 3 bases short and J 8 bases short, with 13 bases between. Germline CDR1 is SEHNR and CDR2 is FQNEAQ (reference sequence). CDR3 length: 13 amino acids. CDR3: CASSFPQGGGYTF. The CDR3 DNA sequence: TGTGCCAGCAGCTTCCCACAGGGCGGAGGCTACACCTTC.

This clonotype showed up just a few times. A much larger clone lies a single base off, so this may be a read error. The V call is TRBV9, the J call TRBJ2-4; the match to TRBD2 covers 10 bases. The better agreement between TRBJ2-7 and the DNA end casts doubt on the J call. CDR1 is SGDLS and CDR2 is YYNGEE in the germline V gene. The CDR3 totals 14 residues. CDR3 DNA: TGTGCCAGCAGCACAGTAGCGGGGGGAAACGAGCAGTACTTC. It yields the protein CASSTVAGGNEQYF.

In its sample, this clonotype was seen many times. This chain joins TRBV20-1 and TRBJ1-6, with D possibly being TRBD1 (5 bases). CDR3 length equals 14 residues. V was pared by 1 base and J by 5 bases, with 9 bases between. Germline V lookup: CDR1 DFQATT, CDR2 SNEGSKA (reference sequence). For the CDR3, the DNA is TGCAGTGCTAGAGTTGGGACGGATAATTCACCCCTCCACTTT. Residues: CSARVGTDNSPLHF.

This clonotype was recorded at least ten times. CDR3 coding DNA: TGTGCCAGCAGCCGGGACAGGGCGAATGAAAAACTGTTTTTT. This translates into CASSRDRANEKLFF. The genes are TRBV7-2 and TRBJ1-4, with TRBD1 matching over 9 bases. The CDR3 is 14 amino acids. From germline, CDR1 is SGHTA and CDR2 FQGNSA. The trim removed 5 bases at V and 5 bases at J, leaving 3 bases unmatched.

The J gene is TRBJ2-3, the V gene TRBV30; D gene ambiguous. The CDR3 consists of 12 residues. Trimming removed 5 bases at V and 6 bases at J, with 12 bases between. Germline assignment: CDR1 GTSNPN and CDR2 SVGIG (reference sequence). The CDR3 loop is CAWAGPRDTQYF. The CDR3 DNA reads as TGTGCCTGGGCAGGTCCAAGGGATACGCAGTATTTT.

This clonotype was seen repeatedly, ten times or more. A much larger clonotype is one base distant, so this may be a read error. The genes are TRBV9 and TRBJ2-4, with D possibly called TRBD1 or TRBD2 (5 bases each). Trimming stripped 0 bases from V and 2 bases from J, with 6 bases between. The CDR3 has 14 residues. Germline-derived CDR1 and CDR2 are SGDLS and YYNGEE. The CDR3 region is CASSVGGSKNIQYF. The DNA for the CDR3 is TGTGCCAGCAGCGTAGGGGGGTCCAAAAACATTCAGTACTTC.

This clonotype came up a few times. A much bigger clone sits one base away, suggesting this may be a read error. The V gene is TRBV5-1, the J gene TRBJ2-3, with D maybe TRBD1 (5 bases). Germline assignment: CDR1 SGHRS and CDR2 YFSETQ. The CDR3 runs 15 residues. The V and J ends lost 2 bases and 5 bases respectively, with 15 bases between them. In DNA form, the CDR3 reads TGCGCCAGCAGCTTCAAATCGGACCAGGGAGATACGCAGTATTTT. Translated: CASSFKSDQGDTQYF. The variable domain in full, completed from reference TRBV5-1 and TRBJ2-3, reads KAGVTQTPRYLIKTRGQQVTLSCSPISGHRSVSWYQQTPGQGLQFLFEYFSETQRNKGNFPGRFSGRQFSNSRSEMNVSTLELGDSALYLCASSFKSDQGDTQYFGPGTRLTVL.

The chain employs TRBV7-2 and TRBJ2-1; TRBD2 matches 10 bases. This CDR3 has 15 residues. Germline V lookup: CDR1 SGHTA, CDR2 FQGNSA. V lost 5 bases, J lost 5 bases, and 6 bases stayed unmatched. CDR3 in DNA: TGTGCCAGCAGCAAAAGCGGGGGGGCAAACAATGAGCAGTTCTTC. This encodes CASSKSGGANNEQFF.

Note on this clonotype: A much larger clone is a single base away; this may be a read error. The chain recombines TRBV6-2 or TRBV6-3 with TRBJ1-2; TRBD1 is a possible D gene (5 bases). The CDR3 contains 13 residues. From germline, CDR1 is MNHEY and CDR2 SVGEGT. Trimming left V 5 bases short and J 8 bases short, with 15 bases between. Here the CDR3 reads CASSPRGRGGYTF. CDR3 coding DNA: TGTGCCAGCAGTCCGAGGGGACGGGGGGGCTACACCTTC.

The sample holds many counts of this clonotype. This sequence joins TRBV7-2 and TRBJ2-5; D possibly uses TRBD1 or TRBD2 (5 bases each). The J call may be wrong; the DNA end is better matched by TRBJ2-7. Germline CDR1 SGHTA, CDR2 FQGNSA. The CDR3 spans 15 residues. CDR3 sequence: CASSLTRGPEDEQYF. The DNA of the CDR3 is TGTGCCAGCAGCTTAACTAGGGGTCCAGAAGACGAGCAGTACTTC.

At least ten counts were recorded for this clonotype. This sequence joins TRBV5-5 and TRBJ2-7, with 10 bases fitting TRBD2. V gave up 0 bases and J gave up 5 bases; unmatched junction bases: 5. From germline, CDR1 is SGHKS and CDR2 YYEKEE (reference sequence). The CDR3 length is 15 residues. The CDR3 loop is CASSLALAGEDEQYF. The CDR3 nucleotides are TGTGCCAGCAGCTTGGCGCTAGCGGGGGAGGACGAGCAGTACTTC.

In this sample, this clonotype turned up many times. The chain is built from TRBV29-1 and TRBJ2-7; D remains unclear. The ends were cut back, 2 bases at V and 2 bases at J, with 10 bases in the middle. Per the germline V gene, CDR1 is SQVTM and CDR2 is ANQGSEA. This CDR3 region has 13 residues. The CDR3: CSVESDLTYEQYF. In DNA, the CDR3 is TGCAGCGTTGAATCAGATCTAACCTACGAGCAGTACTTC.

The chain has TRBV15 and TRBJ2-5; 9 nucleotides match TRBD2. Judging by the DNA end, TRBJ2-1 fits better; the J call may be wrong. The V gene's germline CDR1 is LNHNV and CDR2 YYDKDF (reference sequence). There are 13 residues in the CDR3. CDR3 sequence reads: CATSRGGGETQFF. In nucleotides, the CDR3 is TGTGCCACCTCGCGGGGGGGCGGGGAGACCCAGTTCTTC.

At least ten counts were recorded for this clonotype. The chain is built from TRBV6-5 and TRBJ2-7; D might be TRBD2 (5 bases). The CDR3 runs 14 residues. With 5 bases removed from V and 7 bases from J, the gap between germline ends came to 18 bases. The germline V gene has CDR1 MNHEY and CDR2 SVGAGI. CDR3 amino acids: CASSIGIPPGEQYF. As DNA, the CDR3 is TGTGCCAGCAGTATAGGGATTCCCCCGGGGGAGCAGTACTTC.